One sample yielded the 26 T cell receptor beta chains listed below, sequenced in a study of T cells after yellow fever vaccination. TCRdb analysed the 5' RACE reads with MiXCR anew, one entry per CDR3 protein. The repertoire holds about 220,000 distinct CDR3 sequences, with roughly 3.3% as singletons. Material: CD4+ T cells sorted from PBMCs, obtained 10 days after the yellow fever booster vaccination. These receptors were taken from a man aged 18 to 30 who received the YFV17D yellow fever vaccine.

In this sample, this clonotype turned up many times. V and J are TRBV6-5 and TRBJ1-2; no clear D. Trimming stripped 6 bases from V and 0 bases from J, with 14 bases between. Germline V CDR1 and CDR2: MNHEY, SVGAGI. The CDR3 is 15 residues long. The CDR3 region is CASSLDGRTNYGYTF. CDR3 coding DNA: TGTGCCAGCAGCTTGGACGGAAGGACTAACTATGGCTACACCTTC.

This clonotype was recorded many times. The J gene is TRBJ1-5, the V gene TRBV5-1; possibly TRBD1 for D (5 bases). This CDR3 is built from 18 residues. In germline, CDR1 is SGHRS, CDR2 YFSETQ. V lost 6 bases to trimming and J lost 1 base, with 23 bases between them. The CDR3 nucleotides read TGCGCCAGCAAAAGAAGTGTTTTAGGGACGTCAAGCAATCAGCCCCAGCATTTT. Protein sequence: CASKRSVLGTSSNQPQHF.

This clonotype was seen ten or more times. The rearrangement joins TRBV14 to TRBJ1-4; no firm D call. The CDR3 contains 15 residues. V was clipped by 0 bases and J by 7 bases, with 12 bases between them. CDR1 and CDR2 (germline): SGHDN, FVKESK. DNA of the CDR3: TGTGCCAGCAGCCAAGATTCACGGCTGTCTGAAAAACTGTTTTTT. Translated, it gives CASSQDSRLSEKLFF.

Many counts were recorded for this clonotype. The V call is TRBV3-1, the J call TRBJ2-7; 7 bases agree with TRBD1. Per germline, CDR1 LGHDT and CDR2 YNNKEL (reference sequence). V lost 6 bases, J lost 3 bases, and 8 bases stayed unmatched. This CDR3 spans 14 amino acids. In DNA form, the CDR3 reads TGTGCCAGCAGATCCAGGGGACAGATCTACGAGCAGTACTTC. As protein: CASRSRGQIYEQYF.

There are a few counts of this clonotype. The chain recombines TRBV5-1 with TRBJ2-1; TRBD1 matches 10 bases. Germline V gives CDR1 SGHRS, CDR2 YFSETQ. The CDR3 spans 16 residues. Trimming cost V 7 bases and J 6 bases; bases outside gene matches: 13. For the CDR3, the DNA is TGCGCCAGCTGGATAGGGGACAGGGGTCGGATCAATGAGCAGTTCTTC. This encodes CASWIGDRGRINEQFF.

This clonotype showed up many times. The rearrangement joins TRBV18 to TRBJ1-5; 8 bases are shared with TRBD1. The junction had 4 bases not matched to a gene; V was cut back by 6 bases and J by 0 bases. CDR1 and CDR2 (germline): KGHSH, LQKENI. The CDR3 is 15 residues long. The CDR3 region has the DNA TGTGCCAGCTCCTCGACAGGGGATAGCAATCAGCCCCAGCATTTT. Its protein product is CASSSTGDSNQPQHF. The full variable domain, its missing parts supplied by reference TRBV18 and TRBJ1-5, is NAGVMQNPRHLVRRRGQEARLRCSPMKGHSHVYWYRQLPEEGLKFMVYLQKENIIDESGMPKERFSAEFPKEGPSILRIQQVVRGDSAAYFCASSSTGDSNQPQHFGDGTRLSIL.

The chain recombines TRBV24-1 with TRBJ1-5; TRBD1 matches 8 bases. Per germline, CDR1 KGHDR and CDR2 SFDVKD. This CDR3 has 14 residues. Trimming cost V 3 bases and J 7 bases; bases outside gene matches: 4. The CDR3 bases are TGTGCCACCAGTGATACAGGGGGGGAACAGCCCCAGCATTTT. Protein product: CATSDTGGEQPQHF.

The table lists this clonotype with a few counts. The V gene is TRBV5-6, the J gene TRBJ2-1; D assignment may be TRBD1 or TRBD2 (5 bases each). The CDR3 length is 13 residues. Trimming shortened V by 1 base and J by 9 bases, and 11 bases separated the two germline ends. Looked up from germline, CDR1 is SGHDT and CDR2 is YYEEEE. Here the CDR3 DNA reads TGTGCCAGCAGCTTGATGAGGGGCACTGAGCAGTTCTTC. Its protein product is CASSLMRGTEQFF. Based on the CDR3 plus reference TRBV5-6 and TRBJ2-1, the full variable domain is DAGVTQSPTHLIKTRGQQVTLRCSPKSGHDTVSWYQQALGQGPQFIFQYYEEEERQRGNFPDRFSGHQFPNYSSELNVNALLLGDSALYLCASSLMRGTEQFFGPGTRLTVL.

This clonotype was detected many times. The V and J genes are TRBV2 and TRBJ2-1; maybe TRBD1 (5 bases). Germline CDR1 reads SNHLY; CDR2 reads FYNNEI. This CDR3 spans 16 amino acids. V was pared by 8 bases and J by 6 bases, with 23 bases between. CDR3 in DNA: TGTGCCAGCGGCGGCATCCAGGGTCTTCTGGTCAATGAGCAGTTCTTC. Amino acids: CASGGIQGLLVNEQFF.

This clonotype was detected ten times or more. Here the CDR3 reads CASSFVSGNTIYF. For the CDR3, the DNA is TGTGCCAGCAGCTTCGTCTCTGGAAACACCATATATTTT. This chain uses TRBV11-2 with TRBJ1-3; D is undetermined. Trimming shortened V by 3 bases and J by 0 bases, and 3 bases separated the two germline ends. The CDR3 runs 13 residues. Germline lookup yields CDR1 SGHAT and CDR2 FQNNGV.

This clonotype was recorded many times. The chain joins TRBV7-2 to TRBJ1-4, with D maybe TRBD1 (5 bases). V lost 5 bases to trimming and J lost 6 bases, with 10 bases between them. The CDR3 runs 13 residues. The germline gives CDR1 SGHTA, CDR2 FQGNSA. The CDR3 DNA reads as TGTGCCAGCAGCCGAATGGGGGATGAAAAACTGTTTTTT. Its translation is CASSRMGDEKLFF.

This clonotype was seen ten or more times. The J gene is TRBJ2-3, the V gene TRBV6-6; weak D call: TRBD1 (6 bases). V was cut by 5 bases and J by 4 bases, with 13 bases left in between. From germline, CDR1 is MNHNY and CDR2 SVGAGI (reference sequence). CDR3 length: 14 amino acids. The CDR3, as DNA: TGTGCCAGCAGTCTACAGGGTGGGGCAGATACGCAGTATTTT. Translation: CASSLQGGADTQYF.

This clonotype has more than one count but fewer than ten. V is TRBV30 and J is TRBJ2-1, with D maybe TRBD2 (5 bases). Per germline, CDR1 GTSNPN and CDR2 SVGIG (reference sequence). Trimming removed 5 bases from V and 8 bases from J, with 16 bases in between. This CDR3 is built from 13 residues. The DNA of the CDR3 is TGTGCCTGGGGGGTTCAAGGGAGCGATGAGCAGTTCTTC. Residues: CAWGVQGSDEQFF.

This clonotype was seen at least ten times. The chain recombines TRBV24-1 with TRBJ2-2; D gene ambiguous. Trimming removed 12 bases at V and 0 bases at J, with 10 bases between. The germline gives CDR1 KGHDR, CDR2 SFDVKD. This CDR3 contains 13 residues. The CDR3 sequence is CAASPANTGELFF. CDR3 bases: TGTGCCGCCTCACCCGCGAACACCGGGGAGCTGTTTTTT.

This clonotype came up many times. The chain employs TRBV19 and TRBJ2-4, with 8 nucleotides matching TRBD1. Losses at the gene ends were 3 bases for V and 1 base for J; bases not matched to a gene: 8. This CDR3 contains 17 residues. The V gene's germline CDR1 is LNHDA and CDR2 SQIVND (reference sequence). The CDR3 DNA is TGTGCCAGTAGTATCGGGACAGGTCAACTCGCCAAAAACATTCAGTACTTC. Its protein is CASSIGTGQLAKNIQYF.

This chain uses TRBV3-1 with TRBJ2-3; D uncertain. V lost 1 base, J lost 4 bases, and 6 bases lay in between. Germline assignment: CDR1 LGHDT and CDR2 YNNKEL (reference sequence). There are 13 residues in the CDR3. CDR3 amino acids: CASSQGVADTQYF. The CDR3 coding sequence is TGTGCCAGCAGCCAAGGGGTGGCAGATACGCAGTATTTT.

This clonotype was recorded many times. This sequence joins TRBV10-3 and TRBJ2-2, with 8 bases matching TRBD1. Trimming took 10 bases from V and 4 from J; bases not matched to a gene: 8. From germline, CDR1 is ENHRY and CDR2 SYGVKD. The CDR3 is 14 residues long. CDR3 amino acids: CATDRGSGTGELFF. The CDR3 region has the DNA TGTGCCACTGACAGGGGTAGTGGCACCGGGGAGCTGTTTTTT.

The CDR3 DNA sequence: TGCGCCAGCAGCCAAGGGACGCGGGGGGGCAAAGGGGAGCTGTTTTTT. Translating gives CASSQGTRGGKGELFF. The chain couples TRBV4-1 to TRBJ2-2; 9 nucleotides align to TRBD2. This CDR3 is built from 16 residues. J lost 8 bases, V lost 1 base, and 8 bases had no gene match. Per germline, CDR1 MGHRA and CDR2 YSYEKL.

In this sample, this clonotype turned up many times. The chain carries TRBV5-1 and TRBJ2-7; D remains ambiguous. The germline V gene encodes CDR1 SGHRS and CDR2 YFSETQ. The CDR3 has 13 residues. V was cut by 0 bases and J by 4 bases, with 8 bases left in between. The CDR3 here is CASSLVPTYEQYV. The CDR3 DNA sequence: TGCGCCAGCAGCTTGGTTCCCACTTACGAGCAGTACGTC.

This clonotype has a count of ten or more. The chain recombines TRBV7-7 with TRBJ2-1; 13 bases map to TRBD2. CDR1 SSHAT and CDR2 FNYEAQ come from the germline V gene (reference sequence). After removal of 5 bases from V and 7 bases from J, the junction contained 8 bases not matched to a gene. The CDR3 sequence is 16 residues long. The CDR3 reads CASSAVLAGGPNEQFF. CDR3 coding DNA: TGTGCCAGCAGCGCGGTACTAGCGGGGGGGCCGAATGAGCAGTTCTTC.

This clonotype was detected ten times or more. The chain links TRBV3-1 to TRBJ2-2, with D tentatively TRBD2 (8 bases). Trimming stripped 7 bases from V and 6 bases from J, with 18 bases between. Germline CDR1 and CDR2: LGHDT and YNNKEL (reference sequence). The CDR3 loop spans 15 amino acids. The CDR3 is CASTTGGGSAGELFF. The CDR3 DNA reads as TGTGCCAGCACCACGGGAGGGGGCTCAGCCGGGGAGCTGTTTTTT.

This clonotype occurred many times. The chain links TRBV12-3 or TRBV12-4 to TRBJ2-2; the D gene is possibly TRBD1 (6 bases). V was trimmed by 3 bases and J by 6 bases, leaving 17 bases between them. The CDR3 loop spans 16 amino acids. The CDR3 protein is CASSFSDSAGAGELFF. DNA for the CDR3: TGTGCCAGCAGTTTTTCGGACTCCGCAGGGGCCGGGGAGCTGTTTTTT.

This clonotype was counted only a few times. The rearrangement uses TRBV7-2 and TRBJ2-7; 11 bases agree with TRBD1. The CDR3 contains 14 residues. CDR1 is SGHTA, CDR2 FQGNSA, per germline. With 5 bases clipped from V and 4 bases from J, the junction kept 4 bases outside the gene matches. This CDR3 is CASSRDRGDYEQYF. CDR3 bases: TGTGCCAGCAGCCGGGACAGGGGGGATTACGAGCAGTACTTC.

In its sample, this clonotype was seen many times. This chain links TRBV20-1 with TRBJ1-1; D not resolved. CDR1 DFQATT and CDR2 SNEGSKA come from the germline V gene (reference sequence). The V and J ends lost 7 bases and 9 bases respectively, with 15 bases between them. The CDR3 totals 11 residues. The CDR3 is CSGAAAEKAFF. The CDR3 bases are TGCAGTGGTGCAGCCGCCGAAAAAGCTTTCTTT.

This clonotype was counted ten times or more. The V and J genes are TRBV7-9 and TRBJ2-7; TRBD1 or TRBD2 may be the D gene (5 bases each). The CDR3 runs to 13 residues. CDR1 is SEHNR, CDR2 FQNEAQ, per germline (reference sequence). Trimming removed 5 bases from V and 7 bases from J, with 15 bases in between. The CDR3 nucleotides read TGTGCCAGCAGCCCCCCGGGGCTGGAGGAGCAGTACTTC. This sequence encodes CASSPPGLEEQYF.

At least ten counts were recorded for this clonotype. The genes are TRBV5-1 and TRBJ1-1; D is possibly TRBD1 (5 bases). This CDR3 region has 15 residues. V gave up 4 bases and J gave up 0 bases, with 13 bases separating them. CDR1 SGHRS and CDR2 YFSETQ come from the germline V gene. The CDR3 spells CASSDTGPMNTEAFF. The DNA for the CDR3 is TGCGCCAGCAGCGATACGGGACCCATGAACACTGAAGCTTTCTTT.